The next 27 T cell receptor beta chains were all read from a single sample in a study of blood T cells in healthy people across ages. Primers used in a second PCR of roughly 6 to 11 cycles were a sample-barcoded 5' primer and a J-beta primer mix. Each CDR3 protein gets one entry after TCRdb re-called the 5' RACE reads with MiXCR. The table includes 540,000 or so distinct CDR3 sequences, 27% detected once. Material for sequencing was blood. These receptors were obtained from a woman aged 70-85 years in good health.

CDR3 nucleotide sequence: TGCAGTGCTAGAGTCAGAACCGTGGGGGAGCAGTACTTC. This translates into CSARVRTVGEQYF. The genes are TRBV20-1 and TRBJ2-7, with D hard to call. The V end was cut by 1 base, the J end by 7 bases, with 14 bases between. This CDR3 is built from 13 residues. Germline V gives CDR1 DFQATT, CDR2 SNEGSKA (reference sequence).

The chain carries TRBV11-1 and TRBJ2-5; D gene unclear. The CDR3 loop spans 13 amino acids. CDR1 and CDR2 from the germline V gene are SGHAT and FQDESV (reference sequence). Deletions cut 2 bases from V and 4 bases from J, with 8 bases between. CDR3 loop: CASSLRRTETQYF. CDR3 nucleotides: TGTGCCAGCAGCTTAAGGCGGACAGAGACCCAGTACTTC.

This clonotype was counted between two and nine times. The chain employs TRBV20-1 and TRBJ2-7; D perhaps matches TRBD2 (5 bases). There are 11 residues in the CDR3. In germline, CDR1 is DFQATT, CDR2 SNEGSKA (reference sequence). V lost 3 bases, J lost 9 bases, and 12 bases lay in between. Here the CDR3 reads CSARPRDGQYF. CDR3 sequence (DNA): TGCAGTGCTAGGCCACGGGATGGGCAGTACTTC.

The table lists this clonotype with a few counts. This chain connects TRBV7-6 to TRBJ2-7, with TRBD2 matching 11 bases. The length of the CDR3 is 15 residues. Unmatched junction bases numbered 10, after V lost 5 bases and J lost 7 bases. Germline CDR1 is SGHVS and CDR2 is FNYEAQ. Here the CDR3 reads CASSPLTSGVGEQYF. The CDR3 DNA is TGTGCCAGCAGCCCTCTGACTAGCGGGGTGGGGGAGCAGTACTTC.

This sequence joins TRBV14 and TRBJ2-5, with D perhaps TRBD1 or TRBD2 (5 bases each). The J call may be faulty, since TRBJ2-1 better matches the DNA end. The V gene's germline CDR1 is SGHDN and CDR2 FVKESK. The CDR3 has 13 amino acids. The CDR3 loop reads CASRPSGTGEQFF. The CDR3 region has the DNA TGTGCCAGCAGACCATCCGGGACCGGTGAGCAGTTCTTC.

This clonotype has just a few counts. This chain joins TRBV19 and TRBJ2-5; possibly TRBD2 for D (6 bases). V lost 4 bases to trimming and J lost 7 bases, with 13 bases between them. The CDR3 covers 13 residues. Germline CDR1 LNHDA, CDR2 SQIVND (reference sequence). CDR3 protein: CASSRPGEGTQYF. Written as DNA, the CDR3 is TGTGCCAGTAGTAGGCCGGGAGAAGGGACCCAGTACTTC.

The chain is built from TRBV29-1 and TRBJ1-2, with 8 nucleotides matching TRBD1. With V trimmed by 6 bases and J by 1 base, 7 bases remained unmatched. Per germline, CDR1 SQVTM and CDR2 ANQGSEA. This CDR3 comprises 14 residues. CDR3 amino acids: CSVGGQGGNYGYTF. In DNA form, the CDR3 reads TGCAGCGTAGGAGGACAGGGAGGTAACTATGGCTACACCTTC.

This chain connects TRBV6-5 to TRBJ2-3, with TRBD2 matching 9 bases. There are 16 residues in the CDR3. CDR1 is MNHEY, CDR2 SVGAGI, per germline. After removal of 2 bases from V and 3 bases from J, the junction contained 6 bases not matched to a gene. The DNA for the CDR3 is TGTGCCAGCAGTTACGACGGCGGGGGGGCAACAGATACGCAGTATTTT. Translating gives CASSYDGGGATDTQYF.

The chain combines TRBV13 with TRBJ2-2; 8 nucleotides match TRBD1. This CDR3 is 15 amino acids long. Germline V gives CDR1 PRHDT, CDR2 FYEKMQ (reference sequence). With 6 bases clipped from V and 4 bases from J, the junction kept 7 bases outside the gene matches. The chain's CDR3 is CASSYGTGITGELFF. The CDR3 region has the DNA TGTGCCAGCAGTTACGGGACAGGAATCACCGGGGAGCTGTTTTTT.

This rearrangement joins TRBV30 to TRBJ1-4, with a possible D match to TRBD1 (6 bases). Looked up from germline, CDR1 is GTSNPN and CDR2 is SVGIG (reference sequence). This CDR3 comprises 13 residues. The V gene lost 2 bases and the J gene lost 7 bases, with 11 bases spanning the gap. This chain's CDR3 is CAWSSQGPEKLFF. The CDR3, as DNA: TGTGCCTGGAGTTCCCAGGGGCCTGAAAAACTGTTTTTT. Complete variable domain (other parts from reference TRBV30 and TRBJ1-4): SQTIHQWPATLVQPVGSPLSLECTVEGTSNPNLYWYRQAAGRGLQLLFYSVGIGQISSEVPQNLSASRPQDRQFILSSKKLLLSDSGFYLCAWSSQGPEKLFFGSGTQLSVL.

The chain joins TRBV11-2 to TRBJ2-1; possible D gene TRBD2, 7 bases. The germline gives CDR1 SGHAT, CDR2 FQNNGV. V was shortened by 2 bases and J by 7 bases, with 18 bases between the two germline ends. The CDR3 totals 16 residues. CDR3 sequence reads: CASSLLGGQTFNEQFF. DNA of the CDR3: TGTGCCAGCAGCTTACTGGGGGGGCAGACCTTTAATGAGCAGTTCTTC.

The sample holds a few counts of this clonotype. This chain links TRBV5-1 with TRBJ2-5, with a weak D call TRBD2 (5 bases). The CDR3 loop spans 14 amino acids. V was shortened by 4 bases and J by 2 bases, with 12 bases between the two germline ends. Germline lookup yields CDR1 SGHRS and CDR2 YFSETQ. CDR3: CASSPGMQQETQYF. The CDR3 DNA reads as TGCGCCAGCAGCCCCGGGATGCAACAAGAGACCCAGTACTTC.

This clonotype was seen more than once but under ten times. The chain employs TRBV15 and TRBJ1-2; D is possibly TRBD1 (5 bases). The V gene's germline CDR1 is LNHNV and CDR2 YYDKDF (reference sequence). This CDR3 is built from 16 residues. V shed 1 base and J shed 7 bases, with 19 bases lying between them. CDR3 in amino acids: CATSRVRVGGLSGYTF. The DNA of the CDR3 is TGTGCCACCAGCAGAGTCAGGGTCGGGGGATTGAGTGGCTACACCTTC.

V usage is TRBV6-1 and J usage is TRBJ2-2, with 7 bases aligning to TRBD1. Germline CDR1 and CDR2: MNHNS and SASEGT. The CDR3 runs to 14 residues. The V gene end was trimmed by 1 base and the J gene end by 7 bases; junction bases not matched to a gene: 3. CDR3: CASSEGTGSGELFF. CDR3 DNA sequence: TGTGCCAGCAGTGAAGGGACAGGAAGCGGGGAGCTGTTTTTT.

This clonotype has a handful of counts. The rearrangement links TRBV4-1 to TRBJ2-2; maybe TRBD2 (6 bases). The CDR3 length is 17 residues. The germline V and J ends were trimmed by 0 bases and 0 bases, with 11 bases remaining between them. Germline V gene data show CDR1 as MGHRA and CDR2 as YSYEKL. CDR3 sequence reads: CASSQERSGANTGELFF. In DNA, the CDR3 is TGCGCCAGCAGCCAAGAACGGTCGGGGGCGAACACCGGGGAGCTGTTTTTT.

J is TRBJ2-1 and V is TRBV14, with D perhaps TRBD1 (6 bases). This CDR3 contains 17 residues. V lost 2 bases to trimming and J lost 1 base, with 15 bases between them. The germline gives CDR1 SGHDN, CDR2 FVKESK. The DNA for the CDR3 is TGTGCCAGCAGCCAATTTCACAGGGATAGGTCCTACAATGAGCAGTTCTTC. Translated: CASSQFHRDRSYNEQFF.

This clonotype was seen a handful of times. The CDR3 here is CASSRKLQGNTEAFF. The DNA for the CDR3 is TGCGCCAGCAGCCGGAAACTACAGGGCAACACTGAAGCTTTCTTT. V and J are TRBV4-3 and TRBJ1-1; the D gene is possibly TRBD1 (6 bases). From germline, CDR1 is LGHNA and CDR2 YSLEER. The V gene lost 4 bases and the J gene lost 2 bases, with 14 bases spanning the gap. The CDR3 spans 15 residues.

This clonotype appeared a few times. This chain links TRBV6-2 or TRBV6-3 with TRBJ1-1, with unresolved D. With 0 bases removed from V and 3 bases from J, the gap between germline ends came to 11 bases. CDR3 length equals 15 residues. CDR1 and CDR2 (germline): MNHEY, SVGEGT. The CDR3 sequence is CASSYSPRADTEAFF. CDR3 DNA sequence: TGTGCCAGCAGTTACTCGCCTCGGGCGGACACTGAAGCTTTCTTT.

The chain couples TRBV20-1 to TRBJ2-3; 7 bases are shared with TRBD2. Per the germline V gene, CDR1 is DFQATT and CDR2 is SNEGSKA (reference sequence). V lost 3 bases to trimming and J lost 9 bases; unmatched junction nucleotides: 6. The CDR3 loop spans 12 amino acids. The CDR3 DNA follows: TGCAGTGCTAGTCAACTCGGGGGGACGCAGTATTTT. It yields the protein CSASQLGGTQYF.

As for this clonotype: An end of the junction does not agree with germline; a read error may underlie this. The CDR3 DNA reads TGTGCCCGCAGATTAACGGGACAGGGCTTCTACGAGCAGTACTTC. Translation: CARRLTGQGFYEQYF. The genes are TRBV6-5 and TRBJ2-7; TRBD1 aligns across 9 bases. The germline CDR1 and CDR2 sequences are MNHEY and SVGAGI. CDR3 length equals 15 residues.

This clonotype was counted only a few times. This chain connects TRBV5-1 to TRBJ2-3, with D uncertain. Trimming removed 1 base from V and 2 bases from J, with 8 bases in between. The CDR3 has 14 residues. The germline gives CDR1 SGHRS, CDR2 YFSETQ. The CDR3 bases are TGCGCCAGCAGCTTGAACCAGTTCACAGATACGCAGTATTTT. Protein product: CASSLNQFTDTQYF.

This clonotype was seen a handful of times. The chain uses TRBV29-1 and TRBJ2-4; D gene uncertain. Per germline, CDR1 SQVTM and CDR2 ANQGSEA. CDR3 length: 15 residues. The ends were cut back, 2 bases at V and 0 bases at J, with 11 bases in the middle. CDR3 protein: CSVELTFGAKNIQYF. The CDR3 bases are TGCAGCGTTGAATTGACTTTCGGAGCCAAAAACATTCAGTACTTC.

This clonotype was recorded a few times. The chain couples TRBV18 to TRBJ2-7; D is perhaps TRBD1 (5 bases). This CDR3 comprises 13 residues. Germline loops: CDR1 KGHSH, CDR2 LQKENI. V gave up 10 bases and J gave up 5 bases, with 18 bases separating them. This CDR3 reads CATQASGANEQYF. CDR3 coding DNA: TGTGCCACCCAAGCGAGTGGGGCGAACGAGCAGTACTTC.

This rearrangement joins TRBV7-2 to TRBJ2-5; TRBD2 matches at 14 bases. With 5 bases clipped from V and 6 bases from J, the junction kept 8 bases outside the gene matches. This CDR3 has 16 amino acids. Germline V gives CDR1 SGHTA, CDR2 FQGNSA. This CDR3 is CASSRLAGGQGKTQYF. In nucleotides, the CDR3 is TGTGCCAGCAGCCGACTAGCGGGGGGGCAAGGGAAGACCCAGTACTTC.

This clonotype appeared a few times. The chain uses TRBV29-1 and TRBJ2-5, with TRBD2 matching over 11 bases. The end of the DNA is better explained by TRBJ2-1, so the J call may be wrong. The CDR3 runs 15 residues. Germline CDR1 reads SQVTM; CDR2 reads ANQGSEA. CDR3 sequence reads: CSGRLAGWAGDEQFF. CDR3 nucleotides: TGCAGCGGAAGACTAGCGGGGTGGGCAGGAGATGAGCAGTTCTTC.

This clonotype was counted between two and nine times. The gene calls are TRBV7-2 and TRBJ2-5, with 15 bases identical to TRBD2. The CDR3 extends over 18 amino acids. J was trimmed by 5 bases and V by 1 base; bases with no gene match: 8. Germline V CDR1 and CDR2: SGHTA, FQGNSA. The CDR3 DNA sequence: TGTGCCAGCAGCTTAGAAAGGACTAGCGGGGGGGCCATGGAGACCCAGTACTTC. Its protein product is CASSLERTSGGAMETQYF.

J is TRBJ2-3 and V is TRBV29-1; the match to TRBD1 covers 8 bases. CDR1 SQVTM and CDR2 ANQGSEA come from the germline V gene. CDR3 length: 15 residues. The ends lost 4 bases at V and 4 bases at J; junction bases unmatched: 10. The DNA for the CDR3 is TGCAGCGTTGGGGATACAGGGGGAAGATCAGATACGCAGTATTTT. It codes for CSVGDTGGRSDTQYF.